Sequencing of this T cell receptor beta chain was carried out in a study of CD8 T cells in ankylosing spondylitis. The CDR3 is 18 amino acids. Germline values: CDR1 MNHNS, CDR2 SASEGT. V lost 7 bases to trimming and J lost 4 bases, with 25 bases between them. Study-wide findings and caveats: A motif in TCR beta, a set of 8 or 9 highly homologous variants, appeared characteristic of ankylosing spondylitis blood.

MiXCR, applied by TCRdb to the 5' RACE reads, yields one record per CDR3 protein. Of around 450,000 distinct CDR3 sequences listed, roughly 27% are singletons. In the case of this clonotype: Its antigen remains unidentified.

Material for sequencing was blood, either unsorted or a sorted T cell fraction (not recorded which). The rearrangement links TRBV6-1 to TRBJ2-2; the D call may be TRBD1 or TRBD2 (6 bases each). The sequence was obtained from a male donor with ankylosing spondylitis. The CDR3, as DNA: TGTGCCAGCATCAGAGGGGGGACTGTAATTTTGGGCACCGGGGAGCTGTTTTTT. It specifies CASIRGGTVILGTGELFF.